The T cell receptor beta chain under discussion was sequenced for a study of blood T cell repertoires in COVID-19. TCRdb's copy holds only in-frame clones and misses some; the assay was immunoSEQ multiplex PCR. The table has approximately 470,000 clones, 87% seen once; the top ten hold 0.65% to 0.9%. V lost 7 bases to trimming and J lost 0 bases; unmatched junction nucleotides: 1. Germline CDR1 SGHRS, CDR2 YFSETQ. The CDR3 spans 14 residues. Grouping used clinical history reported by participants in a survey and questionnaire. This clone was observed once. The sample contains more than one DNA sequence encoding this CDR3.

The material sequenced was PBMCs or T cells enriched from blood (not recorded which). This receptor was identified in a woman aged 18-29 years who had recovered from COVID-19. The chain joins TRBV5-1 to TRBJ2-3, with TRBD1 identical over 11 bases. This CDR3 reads CASGQGASTDTQYF. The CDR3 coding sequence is TGCGCCAGCGGACAGGGGGCCAGCACAGATACGCAGTATTTT.